The clone carrying this T cell receptor (beta chain) was picked up a small number of times. Antigen: not known. TCRdb re-analysed the 5' RACE reads in MiXCR, keeping a single row per CDR3 protein. The data hold 250,000 or so distinct CDR3 sequences, with about 3.7% observed a single time. The entry originates in a study of T cells after yellow fever vaccination. At the level of the study: Fractions of low cell number were prepared using SMART-Seq v4 Ultra Low Input. Notes on the study in general: Shared CD4/CD8 clonotypes were a small share, likely from convergent recombination.

The length of the CDR3 is 17 residues. This sequence originates from a young man who received the YFV17D yellow fever vaccine. This material consisted of PBMCs, taken 15 days after the yellow fever booster vaccination. The chain employs TRBV21-1 and TRBJ1-4; the D segment call TRBD1 is taken from the table without a DNA check. TRBV21-1 is termed a pseudogene. The CDR3 DNA reads TGTGCCAGCAGCAAAGCGCCACAGGGACGGGTTTATGAAAAACTGTTTTTT. As protein: CASSKAPQGRVYEKLFF.